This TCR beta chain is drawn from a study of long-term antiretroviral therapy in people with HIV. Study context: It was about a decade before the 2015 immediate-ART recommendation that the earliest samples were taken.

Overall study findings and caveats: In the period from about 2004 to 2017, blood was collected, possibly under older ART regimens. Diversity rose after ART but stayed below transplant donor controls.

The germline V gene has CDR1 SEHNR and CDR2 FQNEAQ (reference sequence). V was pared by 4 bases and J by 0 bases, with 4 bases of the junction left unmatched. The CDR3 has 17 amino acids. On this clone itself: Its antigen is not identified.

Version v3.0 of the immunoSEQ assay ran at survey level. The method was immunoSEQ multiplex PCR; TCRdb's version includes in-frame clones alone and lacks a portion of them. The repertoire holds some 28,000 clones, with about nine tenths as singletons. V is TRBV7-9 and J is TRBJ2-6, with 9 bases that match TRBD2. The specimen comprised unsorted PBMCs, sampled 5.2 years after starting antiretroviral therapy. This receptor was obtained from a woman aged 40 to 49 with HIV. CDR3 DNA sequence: TGTGCCAGCAGCTATCAAGCGGGGGGCTCTGGGGCCAACGTCCTGACTTTC. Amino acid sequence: CASSYQAGGSGANVLTF.